The text below deals with one T cell receptor (beta chain). This CDR3 comprises 14 residues. Germline assignment: CDR1 MGHRA and CDR2 YSYEKL. V was pared by 1 base and J by 4 bases, with 10 bases between. Clones were sequenced by immunoSEQ multiplex PCR, and TCRdb holds only the in-frame ones, with some missing. The top ten hold less than 4.5% of the sample, which has tens of thousands of clones, roughly 93% seen once. The rearrangement joins TRBV4-1 to TRBJ1-2; the D gene is possibly TRBD1 (5 bases). The clonotype was recovered from a man aged 35 to 55 with rheumatoid arthritis. The source material was PBMCs. The CDR3 DNA reads TGCGCCAGCAGCCAAGCCCCAGGGACCTATGGCTACACCTTC. As protein: CASSQAPGTYGYTF.